The 32 T cell receptor beta chains below were found in one sample sequenced in a study of blood T cell repertoires in COVID-19. The assay was immunoSEQ multiplex PCR, and TCRdb's table has in-frame clones only and misses some. The table shows around 220,000 clones, with around 80% occurring only once. Sequencing was done on a sample of peripheral blood. The receptors derive from a woman aged 40 to 50 with active or convalescent COVID-19.

The chain joins TRBV12-3 or TRBV12-4 to TRBJ1-5; no clear D. The length of the CDR3 is 12 residues. Trimming left V 3 bases short and J 3 bases short, with 3 bases between. In DNA form, the CDR3 reads TGTGCCAGCAGTTTTTACAATCAGCCCCAGCATTTT. Translated: CASSFYNQPQHF.

V and J are TRBV15 and TRBJ1-6; a weak D match, TRBD1 (5 bases). This CDR3 has 15 amino acids. The V gene lost 0 bases and the J gene lost 9 bases, with 12 bases spanning the gap. Germline CDR1 reads LNHNV; CDR2 reads YYDKDF (reference sequence). Here the CDR3 reads CATSRDGGEGSPLHF. Here the CDR3 DNA reads TGTGCCACCAGCAGAGATGGGGGGGAAGGTTCACCCCTCCACTTT.

This clone was observed a few times. The chain is built from TRBV30 and TRBJ1-4; D not resolved. Germline V gives CDR1 GTSNPN, CDR2 SVGIG (reference sequence). This CDR3 comprises 12 residues. V was cut by 4 bases and J by 0 bases, with 3 bases left in between. The CDR3 protein is CAWTATNEKLFF. The CDR3 DNA is TGTGCCTGGACAGCAACTAATGAAAAACTGTTTTTT.

V and J are TRBV5-6 and TRBJ2-5, with 12 bases identical to TRBD2. This CDR3 comprises 16 residues. Losses at the gene ends were 2 bases for V and 5 bases for J; bases not matched to a gene: 7. CDR1 is SGHDT, CDR2 YYEEEE, per germline. CDR3 region: CASSFGLAGKGETQYF. DNA of the CDR3: TGTGCCAGCAGCTTCGGACTAGCGGGGAAAGGGGAGACCCAGTACTTC.

The genes are TRBV30 and TRBJ1-2; D gene unclear. The CDR3 spans 13 residues. Germline CDR1 and CDR2: GTSNPN and SVGIG (reference sequence). V lost 2 bases to trimming and J lost 6 bases, with 13 bases between them. The CDR3 DNA reads as TGTGCCTGGAGTCTCCCGGGAGCGGATGGCTACACCTTC. Amino acid sequence: CAWSLPGADGYTF.

The chain couples TRBV6-4 to TRBJ1-6; no firm D call. This CDR3 spans 16 amino acids. Trimming shortened V by 6 bases and J by 0 bases, and 12 bases separated the two germline ends. Germline values: CDR1 MRHNA, CDR2 SNTAGT. The CDR3: CASREYGSSYNSPLHF. CDR3 sequence (DNA): TGTGCCAGCAGAGAGTACGGGAGCTCCTATAATTCACCCCTCCACTTT.

This sequence joins TRBV10-1 and TRBJ1-1; D not certain. Per the germline V gene, CDR1 is WNHNN and CDR2 is SYGVQD (reference sequence). Deletions cut 7 bases from V and 1 base from J, with 13 bases between. The CDR3 runs 14 residues. The CDR3 loop reads CASIRIRGNTEAFF. The CDR3 region has the DNA TGCGCCAGCATCCGAATCCGCGGGAACACTGAAGCTTTCTTT.

In the case of this clone: Distinct nucleotide sequences in the sample also encode this CDR3. The rearrangement uses TRBV5-1 and TRBJ1-1; D is ambiguous. Germline assignment: CDR1 SGHRS and CDR2 YFSETQ. The V gene lost 2 bases and the J gene lost 1 base, with 6 bases spanning the gap. The CDR3 contains 13 residues. The chain's CDR3 is CASSFTANTEAFF. The DNA of the CDR3 is TGCGCCAGCAGCTTTACAGCGAACACTGAAGCTTTCTTT.

The V call is TRBV18, the J call TRBJ1-1; D is possibly TRBD1 (5 bases). The CDR3 is 13 residues long. Trimming shortened V by 1 base and J by 7 bases, and 10 bases separated the two germline ends. The germline V gene has CDR1 KGHSH and CDR2 LQKENI. CDR3 protein: CASSPRRGSEAFF. The CDR3, as DNA: TGTGCCAGCTCACCACGGAGGGGCAGTGAAGCTTTCTTT.

This chain connects TRBV10-3 to TRBJ2-3; 11 nucleotides align to TRBD1. Germline V lookup: CDR1 ENHRY, CDR2 SYGVKD. The CDR3 has 15 amino acids. V was pared by 10 bases and J by 3 bases, with 9 bases of the junction left unmatched. CDR3 coding DNA: TGTGCCACCGCCGGACAGGGGGCTAGGACAGATACGCAGTATTTT. This gives the protein CATAGQGARTDTQYF.

The chain carries TRBV10-3 and TRBJ1-4; 7 positions agree with TRBD1. The CDR3 runs 15 residues. Germline V gene lookup returns CDR1 ENHRY and CDR2 SYGVKD. J lost 6 bases, V lost 6 bases, and 10 bases had no gene match. The CDR3 DNA reads as TGTGCCATCAGCGATACAGGGGATAGAGATGAAAAACTGTTTTTT. Its translation: CAISDTGDRDEKLFF.

This clone showed up just a few times. The J gene is TRBJ1-1, the V gene TRBV25-1, with unresolved D. There are 13 residues in the CDR3. Germline loops: CDR1 MGHDK, CDR2 SYGVNS. The ends were cut back, 2 bases at V and 1 base at J, with 5 bases in the middle. DNA for the CDR3: TGTGCCAGCAGTGAACTAGGGAACACTGAAGCTTTCTTT. Amino acids: CASSELGNTEAFF.

The chain combines TRBV25-1 with TRBJ2-7; D remains unclear. The CDR3 is 15 amino acids. Between the trimmed V and J ends, which lost 3 bases and 0 bases, there was a span of 12 bases. Germline V gene sequence: CDR1 MGHDK, CDR2 SYGVNS. CDR3: CASSDFGAPSYEQYF. The CDR3 bases are TGTGCCAGCAGTGATTTTGGAGCACCCTCCTACGAGCAGTACTTC.

This clone came up once. The chain is built from TRBV28 and TRBJ2-7; a weak D match, TRBD2 (7 bases). CDR3 length: 18 amino acids. V gave up 5 bases and J gave up 9 bases, with 32 bases separating them. The germline V gene has CDR1 MDHEN and CDR2 SYDVKM. The CDR3: CASSRSRSGGGAWGAQYF. The CDR3 bases are TGTGCCAGCAGTAGATCACGATCAGGAGGGGGGGCATGGGGCGCGCAGTACTTC.

In its sample, this clone was seen a few times. This chain uses TRBV5-4 with TRBJ1-6; D gene uncertain. Germline V lookup: CDR1 SGHNT, CDR2 YYREEE (reference sequence). V lost 0 bases and J lost 7, with 8 bases in between. This CDR3 contains 14 residues. The CDR3 protein is CASSLEQANSPLHF. For the CDR3, the DNA is TGTGCCAGCAGCTTGGAGCAGGCCAATTCACCCCTCCACTTT.

This rearrangement joins TRBV5-4 to TRBJ1-5, with D possibly being TRBD1 (6 bases). The V and J ends lost 4 bases and 1 base respectively, with 15 bases between them. The CDR3 length is 16 residues. The germline V gene has CDR1 SGHNT and CDR2 YYREEE (reference sequence). CDR3 residues: CASSHNPGASNQPQHF. Here the CDR3 DNA reads TGTGCCAGCAGCCACAATCCAGGGGCGAGCAATCAGCCCCAGCATTTT.

This chain links TRBV11-2 with TRBJ1-1; D is ambiguous. Germline V gene lookup returns CDR1 SGHAT and CDR2 FQNNGV. With 3 bases removed from V and 2 bases from J, the gap between germline ends came to 7 bases. The CDR3 length is 13 residues. The CDR3 here is CASSLGENTEAFF. In DNA form, the CDR3 reads TGTGCCAGCAGCTTGGGAGAAAACACTGAAGCTTTCTTT.

The chain carries TRBV18 and TRBJ2-5, with 8 bases fitting TRBD1. V lost 2 bases to trimming and J lost 5 bases; unmatched junction nucleotides: 4. Germline V gene lookup returns CDR1 KGHSH and CDR2 LQKENI. This CDR3 contains 14 residues. The CDR3 is CASSPLGQDETQYF. DNA of the CDR3: TGTGCCAGCTCACCATTGGGACAGGATGAGACCCAGTACTTC.

CDR3 in amino acids: CASTSPDGGTQYF. The CDR3 nucleotides read TGTGCCAGCACGTCTCCAGACGGGGGTACGCAGTATTTT. The chain is built from TRBV5-4 and TRBJ2-3; D may be TRBD2 (6 bases). V lost 6 bases, J lost 8 bases, and 16 bases lay in between. From germline, CDR1 is SGHNT and CDR2 YYREEE (reference sequence). This CDR3 comprises 13 residues.

The genes are TRBV6-5 and TRBJ1-6; 7 positions agree with TRBD1. The CDR3 covers 15 residues. CDR1 and CDR2 (germline): MNHEY, SVGAGI. The junction had 7 bases not matched to a gene; V was cut back by 2 bases and J by 9 bases. The CDR3 protein is CASSYGAGTASPLHF. The CDR3 DNA reads TGTGCCAGCAGTTACGGGGCGGGGACAGCTTCACCCCTCCACTTT.

V usage is TRBV5-1 and J usage is TRBJ2-2; TRBD2 aligns across 9 bases. Germline values: CDR1 SGHRS, CDR2 YFSETQ. The CDR3 extends over 16 amino acids. V lost 4 bases and J lost 3; bases outside the gene matches: 7. CDR3 sequence: CASSNSAGGHTGELFF. The DNA for the CDR3 is TGCGCCAGCAGCAACTCGGCGGGGGGGCACACCGGGGAGCTGTTTTTT.

This clone appeared a few times. This rearrangement joins TRBV28 to TRBJ1-1; D not certain. The germline V gene has CDR1 MDHEN and CDR2 SYDVKM. The germline V and J ends were trimmed by 5 bases and 4 bases, with 17 bases remaining between them. The CDR3 is made up of 15 amino acids. The CDR3 spells CASSPPGIRGTEAFF. The CDR3 nucleotides are TGTGCCAGCAGTCCTCCCGGCATACGGGGCACTGAAGCTTTCTTT.

The chain carries TRBV28 and TRBJ2-5; 7 bases fit TRBD2. J was trimmed by 8 bases and V by 6 bases; bases with no gene match: 3. The CDR3 has 11 amino acids. Germline V lookup: CDR1 MDHEN, CDR2 SYDVKM. CDR3 region: CASRRLATQYF. DNA for the CDR3: TGTGCCAGCAGGAGACTAGCCACCCAGTACTTC.

In nucleotides, the CDR3 is TGTGCCAGCAGTTCCGCGACAGACCACAATGAAAAACTGTTTTTT. This encodes CASSSATDHNEKLFF. V gene TRBV6-2 or TRBV6-3 combines with J gene TRBJ1-4, with D maybe TRBD1 (5 bases). The germline gives CDR1 MNHEY, CDR2 SVGEGT. Deletions cut 4 bases from V and 5 bases from J, with 14 bases between. CDR3 length equals 15 residues.

The V and J genes are TRBV28 and TRBJ2-3, with 10 bases identical to TRBD2. The CDR3 sequence is 14 residues long. V gave up 6 bases and J gave up 4 bases; unmatched junction bases: 4. The V gene's germline CDR1 is MDHEN and CDR2 SYDVKM. The CDR3: CASSRAGGADTQYF. CDR3 in DNA: TGTGCCAGCAGCCGAGCGGGGGGGGCAGATACGCAGTATTTT.

This chain joins TRBV6-5 and TRBJ2-1; 11 bases are a match to TRBD1. The CDR3 is made up of 14 amino acids. The germline V gene encodes CDR1 MNHEY and CDR2 SVGAGI. The junction had 0 bases not matched to a gene; V was cut back by 6 bases and J by 2 bases. The CDR3 coding sequence is TGTGCCAGCAGGGGACAGGGGGCCTACAATGAGCAGTTCTTC. The encoded protein is CASRGQGAYNEQFF.

This chain uses TRBV5-1 with TRBJ2-5; tentative D call: TRBD2 (5 bases). The CDR3 sequence is 14 residues long. Germline values: CDR1 SGHRS, CDR2 YFSETQ. V was pared by 3 bases and J by 5 bases, with 14 bases between. CDR3 coding DNA: TGCGCCAGCAGCTCCGAGCGAGGGCTTGAGACCCAGTACTTC. Its translation: CASSSERGLETQYF.

The chain uses TRBV5-1 and TRBJ2-5; 11 bases fit TRBD1. J gave up 5 bases and V 1 base, and 7 bases lay outside the gene matches. In germline, CDR1 is SGHRS, CDR2 YFSETQ. The CDR3 has 16 residues. The CDR3, as DNA: TGCGCCAGCAGCTTGCGGACAGGGGGCTCAAAGGAGACCCAGTACTTC. Its translation is CASSLRTGGSKETQYF.

The rearrangement uses TRBV18 and TRBJ2-7; 8 positions match TRBD1. Germline trimming cut 1 base from V and 5 bases from J; bases unmatched to any gene: 7. The CDR3 covers 15 residues. CDR1 and CDR2 (germline): KGHSH, LQKENI. The CDR3: CASSPLTGQAHEQYF. Written as DNA, the CDR3 is TGTGCCAGCTCACCACTTACGGGACAGGCCCACGAGCAGTACTTC.

This clone was recorded once. A junction boundary mismatches the germline segment, possibly from a read error. The chain couples TRBV9 to TRBJ1-2; 7 nucleotides align to TRBD1. Germline CDR1 and CDR2: SGDLS and YYNGEE. CDR3 length equals 15 residues. This CDR3 is CASSAGTVINYSYTF. The CDR3 coding sequence is TGTGCCAGCAGCGCGGGGACAGTAATTAACTATAGCTACACCTTC.

The gene calls are TRBV11-2 and TRBJ2-2; 8 bases map to TRBD1. This CDR3 comprises 17 residues. In germline, CDR1 is SGHAT, CDR2 FQNNGV. The V gene end was trimmed by 3 bases and the J gene end by 6 bases; junction bases not matched to a gene: 12. The CDR3 DNA follows: TGTGCCAGCAGCTTTAGTATGGGGACAGGTACTTCCGGGGAGCTGTTTTTT. Amino acid sequence: CASSFSMGTGTSGELFF.

This sequence joins TRBV2 and TRBJ2-5; 8 nucleotides agree with TRBD2. Germline CDR1 reads SNHLY; CDR2 reads FYNNEI. After removal of 7 bases from V and 7 bases from J, the junction contained 11 bases not matched to a gene. The CDR3 is 14 amino acids. CDR3 in amino acids: CASKVGGALGTQYF. The CDR3 coding sequence is TGTGCCAGCAAGGTCGGGGGGGCTTTAGGGACCCAGTACTTC. Supplemented by reference TRBV2 and TRBJ2-5, the full variable domain reads EPEVTQTPSHQVTQMGQEVILRCVPISNHLYFYWYRQILGQKVEFLVSFYNNEISEKSEIFDDQFSVERPDGSNFTLKIRSTKLEDSAMYFCASKVGGALGTQYFGPGTRLLVL.